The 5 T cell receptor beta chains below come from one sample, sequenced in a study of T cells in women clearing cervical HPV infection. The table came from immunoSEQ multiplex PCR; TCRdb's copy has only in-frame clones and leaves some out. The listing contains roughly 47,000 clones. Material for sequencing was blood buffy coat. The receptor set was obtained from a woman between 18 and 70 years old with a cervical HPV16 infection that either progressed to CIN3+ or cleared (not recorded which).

CDR3 sequence: CAWVDDYNSPLFF. CDR3 bases read: TGTGCCTGGGTGGATGACTATAATTCACCG. This sequence joins TRBV30 and TRBJ2-2, with D perhaps matching TRBD2 (5 bases). The CDR3 is cut off 3 residues early in the read; its end comes from the germline J gene. Germline V gene data show CDR1 as GTSNPN and CDR2 as SVGIG (reference sequence). This CDR3 region has 13 residues. The variable domain in full, with the rest retrieved from reference TRBV30 and TRBJ2-2, is SQTIHQWPATLVQPVGSPLSLECTVEGTSNPNLYWYRQAAGRGLQLLFYSVGIGQISSEVPQNLSASRPQDRQFILSSKKLLLSDSGFYLCAWVDDYNSPLFFGEGSRLTVL.

The covered CDR3 bases are TGTGCCAGCACCTCAGGGGGCGATGAG. As protein: CASTSGGDE. The CDR3, in full, reads CASTSGGDEQFF. J is TRBJ2-1 and V is TRBV13; 8 bases align to TRBD1. The read ends 3 residues early relative to the CDR3; the germline J gene fills the gap. CDR3 length: 12 residues. In germline, CDR1 is PRHDT, CDR2 FYEKMQ (reference sequence). V gave up 7 bases and J gave up 8 bases; unmatched junction bases: 4.

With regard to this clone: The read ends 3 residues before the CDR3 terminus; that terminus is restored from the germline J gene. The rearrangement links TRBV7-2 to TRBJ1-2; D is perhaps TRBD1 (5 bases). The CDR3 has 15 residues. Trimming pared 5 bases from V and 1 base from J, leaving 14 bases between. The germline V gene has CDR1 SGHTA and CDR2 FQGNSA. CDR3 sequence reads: CASSLGGTFNYGYTF. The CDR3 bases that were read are TGTGCCAGCAGCCTCGGGGGGACCTTTAACTATGGC. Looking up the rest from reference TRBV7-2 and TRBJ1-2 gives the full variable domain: GAGVSQSPSNKVTEKGKDVELRCDPISGHTALYWYRQSLGQGLEFLIYFQGNSAPDKSGLPSDRFSAERTGGSVSTLTIQRTQQEDSAVYLCASSLGGTFNYGYTFGSGTRLTVV.

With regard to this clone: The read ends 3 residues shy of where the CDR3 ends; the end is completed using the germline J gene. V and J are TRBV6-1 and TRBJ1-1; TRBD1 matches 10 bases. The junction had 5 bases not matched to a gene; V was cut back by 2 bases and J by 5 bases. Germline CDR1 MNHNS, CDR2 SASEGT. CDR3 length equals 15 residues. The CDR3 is CASSESTGGFTEAFF. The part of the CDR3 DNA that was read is TGTGCCAGCAGTGAATCGACAGGGGGCTTTACTGAA.

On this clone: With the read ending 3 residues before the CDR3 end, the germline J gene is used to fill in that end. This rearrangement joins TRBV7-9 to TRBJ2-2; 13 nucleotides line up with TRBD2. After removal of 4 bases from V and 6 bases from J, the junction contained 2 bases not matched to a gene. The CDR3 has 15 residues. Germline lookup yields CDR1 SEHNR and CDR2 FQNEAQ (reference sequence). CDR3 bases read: TGTGCCAGCAGCTCCACTAGCGGGAGGGCCGGGGAG. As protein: CASSSTSGRAGE. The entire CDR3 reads CASSSTSGRAGELFF.